This T cell receptor beta chain was profiled in a study of vaccination effects on CD4 cells after COVID-19. Overall study results and limits: Only a single clone (1 of 255 vaccine-induced clones in healthy vaccinees) cross-reacted with common cold coronaviruses.

This clone has a handful of counts. Its target is not known. Deletions cut 0 bases from V and 7 bases from J, with 11 bases between. This CDR3 has 15 amino acids. Germline CDR1 SGHRS, CDR2 YFSETQ. Repertoires were generated with immunoSEQ multiplex PCR, while TCRdb's copy carries only in-frame clones and drops some. The table shows roughly 63,000 clones, with 80% occurring only once. Pools of viral peptides were used by the ViraFEST assay to expand antigen-specific CD4+ T cells ahead of sequencing. Subsequent to a culture period of 10 to 11 days, CD4+ T cells were isolated. In the vaccine recipients, nucleocapsid antibodies were negative and there was no prior SARS-CoV-2 infection.

This rearrangement joins TRBV5-1 to TRBJ1-6; D gene unclear. The starting material was CD4+ T cells from PBMCs cultured with SARS-CoV-2 spike peptides, obtained before COVID-19 vaccination. The TCR originated in a human donor who received a COVID-19 vaccine. CDR3 sequence reads: CASSLGGDGNSPLHF. The CDR3 DNA follows: TGCGCCAGCAGCTTGGGTGGGGATGGGAATTCACCCCTCCACTTT.